These 15 T cell receptor beta chains were all obtained from the same sample, sequenced in a study of neurological immune-mediated disorders. One entry per CDR3 protein results from TCRdb running MiXCR on the 5' RACE reads. The table lists 130,000 or so distinct CDR3 sequences, around 3% of them singletons. The sequenced material came from PBMCs. The source of these receptors is a woman between 25 and 40 years old with multiple sclerosis.

This clonotype occurred a few times. This clone may be a read error of a much larger clone one base away. The chain joins TRBV9 to TRBJ2-2, with 8 bases aligning to TRBD1. CDR1 is SGDLS, CDR2 YYNGEE, per germline. V lost 4 bases, J lost 11 bases, and 7 bases stayed unmatched. The CDR3 covers 13 residues. The CDR3 DNA sequence: TGTGCCAGCAGCTATAGGACAGGGAAAGAGCTGTTTTTT. Its translation is CASSYRTGKELFF.

This clonotype was seen ten or more times. V usage is TRBV5-6 and J usage is TRBJ2-3; D possibly uses TRBD1 or TRBD2 (5 bases each). V was pared by 1 base and J by 5 bases, with 11 bases between. Germline V CDR1 and CDR2: SGHDT, YYEEEE. This CDR3 comprises 14 residues. CDR3 DNA sequence: TGTGCCAGCAGCTTGTACTTGAGGGGAGATACGCAGTATTTT. Its translation is CASSLYLRGDTQYF. Filled out from reference TRBV5-6 and TRBJ2-3, the complete variable domain reads DAGVTQSPTHLIKTRGQQVTLRCSPKSGHDTVSWYQQALGQGPQFIFQYYEEEERQRGNFPDRFSGHQFPNYSSELNVNALLLGDSALYLCASSLYLRGDTQYFGPGTRLTVL.

This clonotype occurred many times. The chain combines TRBV6-5 with TRBJ2-3; D is possibly TRBD2 (5 bases). V was cut by 0 bases and J by 2 bases, with 15 bases left in between. This CDR3 is 17 amino acids long. Looked up from germline, CDR1 is MNHEY and CDR2 is SVGAGI. This chain's CDR3 is CASSYSSLLANTDTQYF. DNA for the CDR3: TGTGCCAGCAGTTACTCGAGCTTATTAGCGAACACAGATACGCAGTATTTT.

This clonotype was observed at least ten times. V usage is TRBV6-5 and J usage is TRBJ1-2, with a possible D match to TRBD1 (5 bases). CDR1 MNHEY and CDR2 SVGAGI come from the germline V gene. The CDR3 covers 15 residues. Deletions cut 0 bases from V and 3 bases from J, with 11 bases between. The CDR3 DNA is TGTGCCAGCAGTTACTCTATGGGGGATTACTATGGCTACACCTTC. This sequence encodes CASSYSMGDYYGYTF.

In its sample, this clonotype was seen once. The chain couples TRBV29-1 to TRBJ1-1, with D unresolved. The CDR3 sequence is 13 residues long. V was clipped by 1 base and J by 4 bases, with 10 bases between them. Germline CDR1 is SQVTM and CDR2 is ANQGSEA. The CDR3 DNA reads TGCAGCGTTGAAGTATCAGGCGGCACTGAAGCTTTCTTT. It translates to CSVEVSGGTEAFF.

This clonotype was seen at least ten times. The chain carries TRBV29-1 and TRBJ1-6; 8 bases fit TRBD1. Germline CDR1 reads SQVTM; CDR2 reads ANQGSEA. The CDR3 loop spans 13 amino acids. Unmatched junction bases numbered 6, after V lost 5 bases and J lost 9 bases. CDR3 in amino acids: CSVSTGGSSPLHF. Here the CDR3 DNA reads TGCAGCGTTTCCACAGGGGGGTCTTCACCCCTCCACTTT. Complete variable domain (other parts from reference TRBV29-1 and TRBJ1-6): SAVISQKPSRDICQRGTSLTIQCQVDSQVTMMFWYRQQPGQSLTLIATANQGSEATYESGFVIDKFPISRPNLTFSTLTVSNMSPEDSSIYLCSVSTGGSSPLHFGNGTRLTVT.

This clonotype was seen ten or more times. The chain carries TRBV18 and TRBJ2-5; 7 bases line up with TRBD1. The CDR3 extends over 14 amino acids. V gave up 3 bases and J gave up 2 bases; unmatched junction bases: 3. CDR1 and CDR2 from the germline V gene are KGHSH and LQKENI. CDR3 DNA: TGTGCCAGCTCACCTCCGGGACAGCAAGAGACCCAGTACTTC. Amino acid sequence: CASSPPGQQETQYF.

In this sample, this clonotype turned up many times. V gene TRBV27 combines with J gene TRBJ1-1; D possibly corresponds to TRBD1 (5 bases). The germline V and J ends were trimmed by 1 base and 3 bases, with 6 bases remaining between them. There are 13 residues in the CDR3. The germline V gene has CDR1 MNHEY and CDR2 SMNVEV (reference sequence). CDR3 nucleotides: TGTGCCAGCAGTTTATGGGGGGACACTGAAGCTTTCTTT. It is translated as CASSLWGDTEAFF.

This clonotype was counted at least ten times. The V and J genes are TRBV2 and TRBJ2-1; no clear D gene. CDR1 is SNHLY and CDR2 is FYNNEI in the germline V gene. CDR3 size: 13 residues. V gave up 2 bases and J gave up 5 bases, with 7 bases separating them. In DNA form, the CDR3 reads TGTGCCAGCAGTGAATTGTCGGACAATGAGCAGTTCTTC. Translated: CASSELSDNEQFF. Full variable domain (outside the CDR3, taken from reference TRBV2 and TRBJ2-1): EPEVTQTPSHQVTQMGQEVILRCVPISNHLYFYWYRQILGQKVEFLVSFYNNEISEKSEIFDDQFSVERPDGSNFTLKIRSTKLEDSAMYFCASSELSDNEQFFGPGTRLTVL.

There are many counts of this clonotype. The genes are TRBV6-1 and TRBJ2-1; maybe TRBD2 (6 bases). From germline, CDR1 is MNHNS and CDR2 SASEGT. The CDR3 is made up of 12 amino acids. Trimming stripped 2 bases from V and 8 bases from J, with 7 bases between. The CDR3 region is CASSEWGDEQFF. As DNA, the CDR3 is TGTGCCAGCAGTGAATGGGGGGATGAGCAGTTCTTC.

This clonotype was detected many times. The chain recombines TRBV5-1 with TRBJ2-7; 7 bases are shared with TRBD2. Germline-derived CDR1 and CDR2 are SGHRS and YFSETQ. This CDR3 region has 14 residues. Unmatched junction bases numbered 5, after V lost 0 bases and J lost 5 bases. CDR3 nucleotide sequence: TGCGCCAGCAGCTTGGGCGGGGGAGTCCACGAGCAGTACTTC. Translation: CASSLGGGVHEQYF. The full variable domain, its missing parts supplied by reference TRBV5-1 and TRBJ2-7, is KAGVTQTPRYLIKTRGQQVTLSCSPISGHRSVSWYQQTPGQGLQFLFEYFSETQRNKGNFPGRFSGRQFSNSRSEMNVSTLELGDSALYLCASSLGGGVHEQYFGPGTRLTVT.

This clonotype was found many times. This chain connects TRBV7-9 to TRBJ2-5, with TRBD1 identical over 11 bases. V lost 5 bases and J lost 5; bases outside the gene matches: 7. Germline V gene data show CDR1 as SEHNR and CDR2 as FQNEAQ (reference sequence). This CDR3 has 15 amino acids. CDR3 region: CASSPGQGAWETQYF. In DNA form, the CDR3 reads TGTGCCAGCAGCCCCGGACAGGGGGCTTGGGAGACCCAGTACTTC.

This clonotype was counted ten times or more. This rearrangement joins TRBV6-5 to TRBJ1-1; 8 bases agree with TRBD1. The ends lost 8 bases at V and 4 bases at J; junction bases unmatched: 9. Germline V lookup: CDR1 MNHEY, CDR2 SVGAGI. The CDR3 totals 14 residues. The DNA of the CDR3 is TGTGCCAGCGCCACGGACAGGGCGGGCACTGAAGCTTTCTTT. Its protein product is CASATDRAGTEAFF.

Many counts were recorded for this clonotype. CDR3 region: CASSLVGELTDTQYF. For the CDR3, the DNA is TGTGCCAGCAGCTTGGTTGGGGAGCTTACAGATACGCAGTATTTT. J is TRBJ2-3 and V is TRBV5-6, with D maybe TRBD2 (5 bases). V was cut by 0 bases and J by 3 bases, with 11 bases left in between. The CDR3 is 15 residues long. The V gene's germline CDR1 is SGHDT and CDR2 YYEEEE.

The table lists this clonotype with many counts. The rearrangement uses TRBV4-1 and TRBJ2-3, with unresolved D. Deletions cut 1 base from V and 0 bases from J, with 14 bases between. The CDR3 consists of 17 residues. Germline V CDR1 and CDR2: MGHRA, YSYEKL. The DNA of the CDR3 is TGCGCCAGCAGCCAAGTCACAGTGGAGACTAGCACAGATACGCAGTATTTT. This sequence encodes CASSQVTVETSTDTQYF.